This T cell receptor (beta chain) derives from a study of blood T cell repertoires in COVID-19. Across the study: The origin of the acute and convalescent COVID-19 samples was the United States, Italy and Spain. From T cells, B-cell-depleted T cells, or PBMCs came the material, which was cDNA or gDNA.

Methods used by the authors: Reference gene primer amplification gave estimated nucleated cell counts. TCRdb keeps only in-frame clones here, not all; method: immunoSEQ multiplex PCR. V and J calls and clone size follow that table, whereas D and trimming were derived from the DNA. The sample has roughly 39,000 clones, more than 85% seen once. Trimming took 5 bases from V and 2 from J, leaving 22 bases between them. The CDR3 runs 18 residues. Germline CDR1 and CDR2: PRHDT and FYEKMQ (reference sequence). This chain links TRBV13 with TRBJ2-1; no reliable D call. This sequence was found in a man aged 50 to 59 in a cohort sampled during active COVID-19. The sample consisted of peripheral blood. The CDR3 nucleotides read TGTGCCAGCAGCCCCACTGAAGCAGTGGTAGCCACCTACAATGAGCAGTTCTTC. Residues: CASSPTEAVVATYNEQFF.